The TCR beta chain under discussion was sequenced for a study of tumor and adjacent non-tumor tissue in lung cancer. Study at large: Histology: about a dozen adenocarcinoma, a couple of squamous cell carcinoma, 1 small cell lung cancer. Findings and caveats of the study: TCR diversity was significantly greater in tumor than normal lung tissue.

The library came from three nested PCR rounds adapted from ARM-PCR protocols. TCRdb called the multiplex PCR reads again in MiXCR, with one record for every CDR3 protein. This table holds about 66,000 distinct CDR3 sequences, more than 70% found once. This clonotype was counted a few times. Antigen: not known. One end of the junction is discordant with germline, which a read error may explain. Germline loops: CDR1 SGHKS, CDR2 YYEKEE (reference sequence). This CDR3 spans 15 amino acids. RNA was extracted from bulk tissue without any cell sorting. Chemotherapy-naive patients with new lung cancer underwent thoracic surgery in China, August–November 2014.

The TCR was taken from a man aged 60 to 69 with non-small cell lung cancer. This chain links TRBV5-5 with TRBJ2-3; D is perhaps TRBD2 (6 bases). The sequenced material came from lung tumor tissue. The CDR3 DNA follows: TGTGCCAGCAGCTTGATGACTAGATCAGCAGATATGCAGTATTTT. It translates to CASSLMTRSADMQYF.